The 30 T cell receptor beta chains given below trace back to one sample, sequenced in a study of cytomegalovirus exposure and HLA in healthy donors. 60 Vbeta and 13 Jbeta primers were used in PCR. Here immunoSEQ multiplex PCR was the method, and the copy in TCRdb shows in-frame clones only, minus some. The sample consists of 130,000 to 150,000 clones, nearly 80% of them appearing once. Sequenced sample: PBMCs. These receptors were collected from a man aged 35-49 years in good health and CMV-seropositive.

The chain has TRBV6-5 and TRBJ2-3, with 12 nucleotides matching TRBD2. The CDR3 is 14 amino acids. Germline assignment: CDR1 MNHEY and CDR2 SVGAGI. The ends lost 6 bases at V and 5 bases at J; junction bases unmatched: 3. The CDR3 is CASSLAGGLDTQYF. The CDR3, as DNA: TGTGCCAGCAGCCTAGCGGGAGGGTTAGATACGCAGTATTTT.

The rearrangement uses TRBV2 and TRBJ2-1; D remains unclear. The V end lost 6 bases, the J end lost 7 bases, and 22 bases lay between the germline ends. The CDR3 extends over 16 amino acids. The germline gives CDR1 SNHLY, CDR2 FYNNEI. In nucleotides, the CDR3 is TGTGCCAGCAGCCTTCGACTCAAAAACACGTATAATGAGCAGTTCTTC. It is translated as CASSLRLKNTYNEQFF.

The CDR3 sequence is CASSLTRLAGGGGELFF. The CDR3 DNA is TGTGCCAGCAGTCTGACCCGGCTAGCGGGAGGCGGGGGGGAGCTGTTTTTT. V is TRBV5-4 and J is TRBJ2-2; TRBD2 matches 11 bases. The germline V gene encodes CDR1 SGHNT and CDR2 YYREEE (reference sequence). This CDR3 has 17 amino acids. V lost 5 bases and J lost 8; bases outside the gene matches: 14.

This rearrangement joins TRBV20-1 to TRBJ2-7, with D unresolved. Deletions cut 6 bases from V and 4 bases from J, with 10 bases between. Germline V gives CDR1 DFQATT, CDR2 SNEGSKA (reference sequence). The CDR3 is 11 residues long. CDR3 sequence (DNA): TGCAGTGCCCCGCGAATTTACGAGCAGTACTTC. Residues: CSAPRIYEQYF.

V gene TRBV10-3 combines with J gene TRBJ2-1, with 15 bases aligning to TRBD2. Germline assignment: CDR1 ENHRY and CDR2 SYGVKD. The CDR3 length is 18 residues. Trimming cost V 6 bases and J 7 bases; bases outside gene matches: 13. The CDR3 nucleotides are TGTGCCATCAGCCTGGGACTAGCGGGGGGAGGGAGCCGTAATGAGCAGTTCTTC. Amino acids: CAISLGLAGGGSRNEQFF.

The chain is built from TRBV19 and TRBJ2-7; perhaps TRBD1 as D (5 bases). Germline CDR1 is LNHDA and CDR2 is SQIVND (reference sequence). The CDR3 spans 12 residues. V dropped 5 bases and J dropped 3 bases, with 8 bases sitting between them. CDR3 sequence (DNA): TGTGCCAGTAGTGCAGGGTTCTACGAGCAGTACTTC. Translated, it gives CASSAGFYEQYF.

The chain recombines TRBV27 with TRBJ2-7; TRBD2 matches 10 bases. This CDR3 has 16 amino acids. Germline CDR1 is MNHEY and CDR2 is SMNVEV (reference sequence). V lost 2 bases, J lost 6 bases, and 10 bases stayed unmatched. The CDR3 DNA follows: TGTGCCAGCAGTTTAAGGTCTCTAGCGGGAGCTAGCGAGCAGTACTTC. Protein sequence: CASSLRSLAGASEQYF.

The chain has TRBV21-1 and TRBJ2-6; the D call TRBD1 from the table was never checked on the DNA. TRBV21-1 is a known pseudogene. CDR3 length: 17 amino acids. CDR3 in DNA: TGTGCCAGCAGCAAAGCGCTCAGAAGCTCTGGGGCCAACGTCCTGACTTTC. It yields the protein CASSKALRSSGANVLTF.

This clone was seen only once. The chain has TRBV18 and TRBJ2-7; TRBD2 matches at 7 bases. Unmatched junction bases numbered 2, after V lost 3 bases and J lost 3 bases. CDR1 and CDR2 from the germline V gene are KGHSH and LQKENI. The CDR3 is made up of 13 amino acids. Written as DNA, the CDR3 is TGTGCCAGCTCACCTGGACTAGTCTACGAGCAGTACTTC. Translating it yields CASSPGLVYEQYF.

V gene TRBV5-1 combines with J gene TRBJ1-4; D not certain. V lost 6 bases, J lost 0 bases, and 12 bases lay in between. This CDR3 spans 15 amino acids. Germline assignment: CDR1 SGHRS and CDR2 YFSETQ. The CDR3 spells CASKTSTTTNEKLFF. The CDR3 DNA reads as TGCGCCAGCAAAACATCGACAACAACTAATGAAAAACTGTTTTTT.

A few counts support this clone. V and J are TRBV28 and TRBJ1-2; D gene unclear. The germline V gene encodes CDR1 MDHEN and CDR2 SYDVKM. This CDR3 has 11 residues. Trimming removed 8 bases at V and 1 base at J, with 5 bases between. CDR3 coding DNA: TGTGCCAGCGCGATTAACTATGGCTACACCTTC. Residues: CASAINYGYTF.

The V and J genes are TRBV10-3 and TRBJ2-3, with 7 bases aligning to TRBD1. With 9 bases clipped from V and 2 bases from J, the junction kept 2 bases outside the gene matches. Per the germline V gene, CDR1 is ENHRY and CDR2 is SYGVKD. The CDR3 loop spans 12 amino acids. Here the CDR3 reads CAIGQATDTQYF. The CDR3 DNA sequence: TGTGCCATTGGACAGGCCACAGATACGCAGTATTTT.

This chain joins TRBV13 and TRBJ2-7; 10 nucleotides align to TRBD2. After removal of 5 bases from V and 6 bases from J, the junction contained 13 bases not matched to a gene. There are 16 residues in the CDR3. Per the germline V gene, CDR1 is PRHDT and CDR2 is FYEKMQ (reference sequence). CDR3 coding DNA: TGTGCCAGCAGCCCCGCTAGCGGGAGAGGCGGCGTCGAGCAGTACTTC. It specifies CASSPASGRGGVEQYF.

This chain joins TRBV2 and TRBJ2-3; TRBD1 might be the D (5 bases). The CDR3 is 18 amino acids. Trimming removed 5 bases at V and 0 bases at J, with 21 bases between. Per the germline V gene, CDR1 is SNHLY and CDR2 is FYNNEI. For the CDR3, the DNA is TGTGCCAGCAGTCCCGGGCAGGGCCAGAACCCTAGCACAGATACGCAGTATTTT. Protein product: CASSPGQGQNPSTDTQYF.

The CDR3 bases are TGCGCCAGCAGCGGTGACGGGAGAGAGTCAGATACGCAGTATTTT. It translates to CASSGDGRESDTQYF. The genes are TRBV5-1 and TRBJ2-3; D might be TRBD2 (6 bases). The V and J ends lost 4 bases and 4 bases respectively, with 16 bases between them. The CDR3 covers 15 residues. Per the germline V gene, CDR1 is SGHRS and CDR2 is YFSETQ.

Concerning this clone: A junction boundary mismatches the germline segment, possibly from a read error. The same CDR3 arises from other DNA sequences in this sample as well. V is TRBV7-9 and J is TRBJ1-1; TRBD1 matches 7 bases. The CDR3 is made up of 16 amino acids. Germline V lookup: CDR1 SEHNR, CDR2 FQNEAQ (reference sequence). CDR3 DNA sequence: TGTGCCAGCAGCTTAGCCGGGACAGCCTACGGCACTGAAGCCTTCTTT. It codes for CASSLAGTAYGTEAFF.

Note on this clone: Germline is not matched at one junction end, which may reflect a read error. The rearrangement joins TRBV7-9 to TRBJ1-1, with TRBD1 matching over 8 bases. This CDR3 has 12 residues. Germline CDR1 reads SEHNR; CDR2 reads FQNEAQ (reference sequence). The CDR3 DNA sequence: TGTTCCAGCAGCTGGACAGGGTCTGAAGCTTTCTTT. Protein: CSSSWTGSEAFF.

The chain has TRBV9 and TRBJ1-4; 8 bases are shared with TRBD1. CDR1 is SGDLS, CDR2 YYNGEE, per germline. This CDR3 contains 16 residues. V shed 4 bases, J shed 2 bases, and the junction held 7 bases outside the gene matches. The CDR3 nucleotides read TGTGCCAGCAGCCCGGACAGGGTGGGGACTAATGAAAAACTGTTTTTT. This codes for CASSPDRVGTNEKLFF.

The chain uses TRBV5-6 and TRBJ1-2, with a possible D match to TRBD1 (5 bases). This CDR3 is 14 amino acids long. Germline CDR1 SGHDT, CDR2 YYEEEE. The V end lost 3 bases, the J end lost 4 bases, and 13 bases lay between the germline ends. In nucleotides, the CDR3 is TGTGCCAGCAGCTCACACCCGACAGTCTATGGCTACACCTTC. Amino acids: CASSSHPTVYGYTF.

This clone occurred a few times. The V gene is TRBV4-1, the J gene TRBJ2-5, with unresolved D. Deletions cut 0 bases from V and 8 bases from J, with 7 bases between. Germline V gene sequence: CDR1 MGHRA, CDR2 YSYEKL. The CDR3 contains 12 residues. CDR3 sequence reads: CASSQDLRTQYF. The CDR3 nucleotides read TGCGCCAGCAGCCAAGATCTGAGAACCCAGTACTTC.

The chain has TRBV19 and TRBJ1-4, with unresolved D. Deletions cut 0 bases from V and 7 bases from J, with 18 bases between. The CDR3 totals 17 residues. From germline, CDR1 is LNHDA and CDR2 SQIVND (reference sequence). CDR3 sequence: CASSIDRLRKSGEKLFF. CDR3 nucleotide sequence: TGTGCCAGTAGTATAGATCGACTCCGGAAATCGGGTGAAAAACTGTTTTTT.

This chain uses TRBV9 with TRBJ2-1; D is unresolved. The CDR3 has 13 amino acids. Germline V lookup: CDR1 SGDLS, CDR2 YYNGEE. V lost 0 bases and J lost 7, with 8 bases in between. The CDR3 region has the DNA TGTGCCAGCAGCGTAGAAACGAGGAATGAGCAGTTCTTC. Its translation: CASSVETRNEQFF.

The chain joins TRBV19 to TRBJ1-1; D remains unclear. Germline lookup yields CDR1 LNHDA and CDR2 SQIVND (reference sequence). Trimming cost V 5 bases and J 1 base, with 11 bases left between them. The CDR3 extends over 14 amino acids. The CDR3: CASSFGYGNTEAFF. CDR3 bases: TGTGCCAGTAGTTTTGGTTACGGGAACACTGAAGCTTTCTTT.

V and J are TRBV15 and TRBJ2-3; D may be TRBD1 (5 bases). The CDR3 covers 17 residues. V was shortened by 5 bases and J by 6 bases, with 24 bases between the two germline ends. Looked up from germline, CDR1 is LNHNV and CDR2 is YYDKDF (reference sequence). CDR3 in DNA: TGTGCCACCAGCTTACCCTTGGGGCAGGGCCCTTGGGATACGCAGTATTTT. Amino acid sequence: CATSLPLGQGPWDTQYF. Combining the CDR3 with reference TRBV15 and TRBJ2-3 gives the whole variable domain DAMVIQNPRYQVTQFGKPVTLSCSQTLNHNVMYWYQQKSSQAPKLLFHYYDKDFNNEADTPDNFQSRRPNTSFCFLDIRSPGLGDTAMYLCATSLPLGQGPWDTQYFGPGTRLTVL.

This clone was seen a few times. The chain has TRBV6-1 and TRBJ1-1, with D perhaps matching TRBD1 (6 bases). In germline, CDR1 is MNHNS, CDR2 SASEGT. The CDR3 covers 14 residues. With 6 bases removed from V and 7 bases from J, the gap between germline ends came to 18 bases. For the CDR3, the DNA is TGTGCCAGCAGCGACGGAAGGGGGGGCGGTGAAGCTTTCTTT. The encoded protein is CASSDGRGGGEAFF.

V and J are TRBV28 and TRBJ2-7; D not certain. The CDR3 is made up of 12 amino acids. Germline loops: CDR1 MDHEN, CDR2 SYDVKM. V was clipped by 4 bases and J by 5 bases, with 9 bases between them. The CDR3 nucleotides are TGTGCCAGCAGTTACTCAGAGGACGAGCAGTACTTC. It is translated as CASSYSEDEQYF.

The chain is built from TRBV5-1 and TRBJ2-6; TRBD1 agrees at 9 bases. J was trimmed by 0 bases and V by 6 bases; bases with no gene match: 7. Germline CDR1 is SGHRS and CDR2 is YFSETQ. The CDR3 is 17 residues long. This CDR3 reads CASISQGASSGANVLTF. For the CDR3, the DNA is TGCGCCAGCATCTCACAGGGGGCCAGCTCTGGGGCCAACGTCCTGACTTTC.

This clone was recorded only once. V is TRBV15 and J is TRBJ2-5; D perhaps matches TRBD2 (7 bases). The length of the CDR3 is 14 residues. The germline V and J ends were trimmed by 6 bases and 5 bases, with 16 bases remaining between them. The V gene's germline CDR1 is LNHNV and CDR2 YYDKDF (reference sequence). The CDR3 DNA follows: TGTGCCACCAGGGTAGGGGGGAGGGAGGAGACCCAGTACTTC. This gives the protein CATRVGGREETQYF.

V usage is TRBV29-1 and J usage is TRBJ2-2; 9 nucleotides agree with TRBD1. The ends lost 5 bases at V and 2 bases at J; junction bases unmatched: 3. In germline, CDR1 is SQVTM, CDR2 ANQGSEA. The CDR3 sequence is 14 residues long. CDR3 residues: CSVPGQGNTGELFF. DNA for the CDR3: TGCAGCGTTCCGGGACAGGGAAACACCGGGGAGCTGTTTTTT.

The chain employs TRBV6-5 and TRBJ2-1; 8 bases match TRBD1. Germline V lookup: CDR1 MNHEY, CDR2 SVGAGI. CDR3 length equals 15 residues. V lost 7 bases and J lost 1; bases outside the gene matches: 6. The chain's CDR3 is CASTSRQGSYNEQFF. The CDR3 DNA reads as TGTGCCAGCACCTCTAGACAGGGGTCCTACAATGAGCAGTTCTTC.